The 10 T cell receptor beta chains in this list originate from one sample, sequenced in a study of T cell changes during pregnancy in multiple sclerosis (dated by TCRdb to the late 2010s). The library came from the immunoSEQ multiplex PCR assay. TCRdb provides this immuneACCESS table in a form limited to in-frame rearrangements. Some clones are lacking; in checked studies, under half of them reflect an unresolved V gene, and why the rest are absent is not known. Counted in this sample were roughly 70,000 clones; 91% of them appeared once. 2% to 2.5% of the sample lies in the top ten. The material was peripheral blood, obtained in the first trimester of pregnancy. These receptor sequences come from a female donor with multiple sclerosis, enrolled in a pregnancy study.

The J gene is TRBJ1-2, the V gene TRBV6-5; D may be TRBD1 (6 bases). This CDR3 is 13 amino acids long. Trimming shortened V by 4 bases and J by 8 bases, and 14 bases separated the two germline ends. From germline, CDR1 is MNHEY and CDR2 SVGAGI. The CDR3 DNA reads as TGTGCCAGCAGTTCCCTAACAGGGCGCGGCTACACCTTC. Its translation is CASSSLTGRGYTF.

The chain employs TRBV27 and TRBJ1-2; no reliable D call. The length of the CDR3 is 13 residues. Germline V gives CDR1 MNHEY, CDR2 SMNVEV (reference sequence). The V and J ends lost 4 bases and 2 bases respectively, with 8 bases between them. The CDR3 reads CASSSNANYGYTF. Written as DNA, the CDR3 is TGTGCCAGCAGTTCGAACGCGAACTATGGCTACACCTTC.

In DNA form, the CDR3 reads TGTGCCAGCAGTGGCGCAGCGAACCCGAACACTGAAGCTTTCTTT. Protein: CASSGAANPNTEAFF. The rearrangement joins TRBV2 to TRBJ1-1; D gene ambiguous. This CDR3 spans 15 amino acids. Trimming removed 4 bases at V and 1 base at J, with 13 bases between. Per germline, CDR1 SNHLY and CDR2 FYNNEI.

J is TRBJ2-7 and V is TRBV7-9, with 11 bases fitting TRBD1. CDR3 size: 15 residues. After removal of 3 bases from V and 2 bases from J, the junction contained 3 bases not matched to a gene. Germline CDR1 is SEHNR and CDR2 is FQNEAQ (reference sequence). CDR3 bases: TGTGCCAGCAGCTTGGGGACAGGGGGGCCCTACGAGCAGTACTTC. It specifies CASSLGTGGPYEQYF.

V is TRBV7-2 and J is TRBJ2-1, with 15 bases identical to TRBD2. Trimming cost V 3 bases and J 7 bases; bases outside gene matches: 1. CDR3 length: 15 residues. Germline values: CDR1 SGHTA, CDR2 FQGNSA. The CDR3 nucleotides read TGTGCCAGCAGCTTCGGACTAGCGGGGGGGAATGAGCAGTTCTTC. Its protein is CASSFGLAGGNEQFF.

J is TRBJ2-3 and V is TRBV9; a weak D match, TRBD2 (6 bases). Looked up from germline, CDR1 is SGDLS and CDR2 is YYNGEE. The CDR3 loop spans 15 amino acids. Trimming shortened V by 0 bases and J by 1 base, and 9 bases separated the two germline ends. This CDR3 reads CASSVGASGTDTQYF. Written as DNA, the CDR3 is TGTGCCAGCAGCGTAGGTGCTAGCGGCACAGATACGCAGTATTTT. Based on the CDR3 plus reference TRBV9 and TRBJ2-3, the full variable domain is DSGVTQTPKHLITATGQRVTLRCSPRSGDLSVYWYQQSLDQGLQFLIQYYNGEERAKGNILERFSAQQFPDLHSELNLSSLELGDSALYFCASSVGASGTDTQYFGPGTRLTVL.

The chain employs TRBV9 and TRBJ1-2; D uncertain. V lost 4 bases to trimming and J lost 5 bases, with 12 bases between them. The CDR3 consists of 13 residues. Germline assignment: CDR1 SGDLS and CDR2 YYNGEE. The CDR3 spells CASSPPGAYGYTF. CDR3 DNA sequence: TGTGCCAGCAGCCCGCCGGGAGCTTATGGCTACACCTTC. The variable domain in full, completed from reference TRBV9 and TRBJ1-2, reads DSGVTQTPKHLITATGQRVTLRCSPRSGDLSVYWYQQSLDQGLQFLIQYYNGEERAKGNILERFSAQQFPDLHSELNLSSLELGDSALYFCASSPPGAYGYTFGSGTRLTVV.

A few counts support this clone. V gene TRBV7-9 combines with J gene TRBJ2-1, with 7 bases lining up with TRBD1. The CDR3 covers 14 residues. J lost 10 bases, V lost 2 bases, and 8 bases had no gene match. CDR1 SEHNR and CDR2 FQNEAQ come from the germline V gene (reference sequence). CDR3 in DNA: TGTGCCAGCAGCTTATCAGGGGGAGATCAAGAGCAGTTCTTC. This gives the protein CASSLSGGDQEQFF.

This sequence joins TRBV6-5 and TRBJ1-2; 9 nucleotides agree with TRBD1. V shed 0 bases, J shed 4 bases, and the junction held 6 bases outside the gene matches. CDR1 and CDR2 from the germline V gene are MNHEY and SVGAGI. This CDR3 is built from 16 residues. Written as DNA, the CDR3 is TGTGCCAGCAGTTACTCCTCGGGACAGGGAGGCTATGGCTACACCTTC. This gives the protein CASSYSSGQGGYGYTF.

CDR3 sequence: CAWSARKVHEQFF. DNA of the CDR3: TGTGCCTGGAGTGCGCGGAAAGTCCATGAGCAGTTCTTC. V gene TRBV30 combines with J gene TRBJ2-1; no firm D call. This CDR3 has 13 amino acids. V was clipped by 1 base and J by 8 bases, with 12 bases between them. CDR1 is GTSNPN, CDR2 SVGIG, per germline (reference sequence). Full variable domain (missing parts from reference TRBV30 and TRBJ2-1): SQTIHQWPATLVQPVGSPLSLECTVEGTSNPNLYWYRQAAGRGLQLLFYSVGIGQISSEVPQNLSASRPQDRQFILSSKKLLLSDSGFYLCAWSARKVHEQFFGPGTRLTVL.